Below, 25 T cell receptor beta chains from the same sample are listed, as sequenced in a study of T-cell reconstitution after alpha-beta-depleted transplantation in children. TCRbeta library construction was performed incorporating unique molecular identifiers. TCRdb used MiXCR to reprocess the PCR reads, holding one entry per CDR3 protein. The table shows more than 500,000 distinct CDR3 sequences, with about an eighth occurring only once. The sequencing used PBMCs, mostly from graft donor cells, collected 180 days after TCRalphabeta/CD19-depleted stem cell transplant. Receptor source: a female patient under 10 years old who had a stem cell transplant for aplastic anemia, so the T cells may come from the graft donor.

V usage is TRBV7-8 and J usage is TRBJ2-7; perhaps TRBD1 as D (6 bases). This CDR3 has 15 residues. CDR1 is SGHVS, CDR2 FQNEAQ, per germline. The V end was cut by 1 base, the J end by 4 bases, with 14 bases between. CDR3 coding DNA: TGTGCCAGCAGCTTAGTACAGGGAATAGGATACGAGCAGTACTTC. Translated: CASSLVQGIGYEQYF.

The gene calls are TRBV20-1 and TRBJ2-7; D may be TRBD1 or TRBD2 (5 bases each). Germline CDR1 reads DFQATT; CDR2 reads SNEGSKA (reference sequence). The CDR3 consists of 12 residues. V lost 2 bases, J lost 5 bases, and 10 bases lay in between. The CDR3 bases are TGCAGTGCTAGATGGGGGATCCACGAGCAGTACTTC. It yields the protein CSARWGIHEQYF.

This clonotype was observed a few times. The CDR3 region has the DNA TGTGCCACCAGCAGACAATACTACAGGTATAGCAATCAGCCCCAGCATTTT. This encodes CATSRQYYRYSNQPQHF. The chain joins TRBV15 to TRBJ1-5, with D maybe TRBD1 (5 bases). The germline V gene has CDR1 LNHNV and CDR2 YYDKDF (reference sequence). The CDR3 covers 17 residues. Trimming took 2 bases from V and 0 from J, leaving 14 bases between them.

This chain uses TRBV9 with TRBJ2-2; D is undetermined. This CDR3 spans 12 amino acids. Deletions cut 2 bases from V and 6 bases from J, with 5 bases between. CDR1 SGDLS and CDR2 YYNGEE come from the germline V gene. CDR3 nucleotides: TGTGCCAGCAGCGTTGGGTCCGGGGAGCTGTTTTTT. Its protein product is CASSVGSGELFF.

This clonotype came up many times. The chain is built from TRBV7-3 and TRBJ1-1; no reliable D call. This CDR3 has 13 amino acids. CDR1 and CDR2 from the germline V gene are SGHTA and FQGTGA. Trimming cost V 3 bases and J 1 base, with 6 bases left between them. CDR3 protein: CASSLTPNTEAFF. For the CDR3, the DNA is TGTGCCAGCAGCTTGACCCCGAACACTGAAGCTTTCTTT.

CDR3 coding DNA: TGTGCCAGCAGCCAAACAGGGTATGAGCAGTTCTTC. It yields the protein CASSQTGYEQFF. This chain connects TRBV14 to TRBJ2-1; perhaps TRBD1 as D (6 bases). V lost 2 bases and J 8 bases, leaving 7 bases between the germline ends. The germline V gene encodes CDR1 SGHDN and CDR2 FVKESK. The CDR3 has 12 amino acids.

The rearrangement uses TRBV20-1 and TRBJ2-1; D may be TRBD2 (5 bases). This CDR3 contains 14 residues. V lost 2 bases and J 3 bases, leaving 11 bases between the germline ends. The germline V gene has CDR1 DFQATT and CDR2 SNEGSKA (reference sequence). The chain's CDR3 is CSARIGTSYNEQFF. DNA for the CDR3: TGCAGTGCTAGAATCGGTACTAGCTACAATGAGCAGTTCTTC.

This clonotype was observed at least ten times. The chain couples TRBV6-1 to TRBJ1-1; D is possibly TRBD1 (6 bases). CDR1 and CDR2 (germline): MNHNS, SASEGT. CDR3 size: 13 residues. V was clipped by 7 bases and J by 4 bases, with 13 bases between them. The CDR3 spells CASNGRGSTEAFF. The CDR3 bases are TGTGCCAGCAATGGAAGGGGGTCCACTGAAGCTTTCTTT.

This rearrangement joins TRBV28 to TRBJ2-7; the D call may be TRBD1 or TRBD2 (5 bases each). There are 15 residues in the CDR3. V lost 6 bases, J lost 5 bases, and 20 bases lay in between. The germline CDR1 and CDR2 sequences are MDHEN and SYDVKM. The CDR3 reads CASREVGAPPHEQYF. The DNA of the CDR3 is TGTGCCAGCAGGGAGGTCGGGGCCCCCCCCCACGAGCAGTACTTC.

V and J are TRBV4-1 and TRBJ2-3; D gene ambiguous. Trimming shortened V by 1 base and J by 1 base, and 6 bases separated the two germline ends. This CDR3 has 14 residues. Germline V gives CDR1 MGHRA, CDR2 YSYEKL. For the CDR3, the DNA is TGCGCCAGCAGCCAAGCGATCCGCACAGATACGCAGTATTTT. Amino acid sequence: CASSQAIRTDTQYF.

The count of this clonotype is one. This chain links TRBV18 with TRBJ2-3; no reliable D call. The length of the CDR3 is 13 residues. From germline, CDR1 is KGHSH and CDR2 LQKENI. The V and J ends lost 2 bases and 2 bases respectively, with 5 bases between them. The CDR3 sequence is CASSPSHTDTQYF. CDR3 coding DNA: TGTGCCAGCTCACCATCCCACACAGATACGCAGTATTTT.

This clonotype was counted a few times. The chain joins TRBV29-1 to TRBJ1-1; D is unresolved. V was shortened by 6 bases and J by 1 base, with 9 bases between the two germline ends. Germline V gives CDR1 SQVTM, CDR2 ANQGSEA. This CDR3 spans 12 amino acids. The CDR3 DNA reads TGCAGCGTAGTGACGGAGAACACTGAAGCTTTCTTT. Translation gives CSVVTENTEAFF.

This clonotype was observed a few times. V and J are TRBV7-9 and TRBJ2-3; D not resolved. Germline CDR1 reads SEHNR; CDR2 reads FQNEAQ (reference sequence). The CDR3 is made up of 13 amino acids. Trimming cost V 1 base and J 5 bases, with 7 bases left between them. Written as DNA, the CDR3 is TGTGCCAGCAGCTTAGGTGTGGGAGATACGCAGTATTTT. Translated, it gives CASSLGVGDTQYF. The entire variable domain, with the rest obtained from reference TRBV7-9 and TRBJ2-3, is as follows: DTGVSQNPRHKITKRGQNVTFRCDPISEHNRLYWYRQTLGQGPEFLTYFQNEAQLEKSRLLSDRFSAERPKGSFSTLEIQRTEQGDSAMYLCASSLGVGDTQYFGPGTRLTVL.

This clonotype came up a few times. This rearrangement joins TRBV7-2 to TRBJ2-7, with a possible D match to TRBD2 (5 bases). Trimming removed 3 bases from V and 3 bases from J, with 12 bases in between. This CDR3 spans 14 amino acids. Germline CDR1 reads SGHTA; CDR2 reads FQGNSA. The CDR3 nucleotides read TGTGCCAGCAGCTTCCGGGGAATCGACTACGAGCAGTACGTC. It codes for CASSFRGIDYEQYV.

The rearrangement uses TRBV12-3 or TRBV12-4 and TRBJ2-1; D possibly matches TRBD1 or TRBD2 (5 bases each). The CDR3 is made up of 19 amino acids. The V end was cut by 5 bases, the J end by 0 bases, with 23 bases between. The CDR3 loop is CASSHTYRDAAYSYNEQFF. CDR3 nucleotides: TGTGCCAGCAGTCATACGTACCGGGACGCAGCTTACTCCTACAATGAGCAGTTCTTC.

Only a few counts were recorded for this clonotype. This chain uses TRBV5-5 with TRBJ2-3; 8 positions match TRBD2. CDR1 and CDR2 from the germline V gene are SGHKS and YYEKEE (reference sequence). The ends lost 4 bases at V and 2 bases at J; junction bases unmatched: 3. The CDR3 loop spans 14 amino acids. CDR3 sequence reads: CASSTGGTTDTQYF. Written as DNA, the CDR3 is TGTGCCAGCAGCACGGGGGGGACCACAGATACGCAGTATTTT. The whole variable domain, filled in from reference TRBV5-5 and TRBJ2-3, reads DAGVTQSPTHLIKTRGQQVTLRCSPISGHKSVSWYQQVLGQGPQFIFQYYEKEERGRGNFPDRFSARQFPNYSSELNVNALLLGDSALYLCASSTGGTTDTQYFGPGTRLTVL.

This chain connects TRBV4-1 to TRBJ2-1; TRBD2 is a possible D gene (5 bases). The CDR3 is 17 amino acids. The germline gives CDR1 MGHRA, CDR2 YSYEKL. The ends were cut back, 0 bases at V and 5 bases at J, with 17 bases in the middle. CDR3 amino acids: CASSQDLSLRGDNEQFF. CDR3 DNA sequence: TGCGCCAGCAGCCAAGATCTTAGCCTCCGGGGAGACAATGAGCAGTTCTTC.

This clonotype was seen more than once but under ten times. The chain combines TRBV19 with TRBJ1-3; the D is unclear. The germline gives CDR1 LNHDA, CDR2 SQIVND (reference sequence). V lost 6 bases and J lost 2, with 14 bases in between. This CDR3 region has 15 residues. CDR3 loop: CASRGPEVAGNTIYF. The DNA for the CDR3 is TGTGCCAGTAGAGGACCCGAAGTAGCTGGAAACACCATATATTTT.

The chain joins TRBV27 to TRBJ1-5; a possible D gene is TRBD1 (5 bases). Trimming left V 9 bases short and J 5 bases short, with 20 bases between. CDR3 length: 15 amino acids. Germline V gene lookup returns CDR1 MNHEY and CDR2 SMNVEV (reference sequence). CDR3 residues: CASRLLGGIHQPQHF. In nucleotides, the CDR3 is TGTGCCAGTCGACTCCTCGGGGGGATTCATCAGCCCCAGCATTTT.

This clonotype occurred a few times. The chain joins TRBV28 to TRBJ2-7; D is perhaps TRBD1 (7 bases). The V and J ends lost 1 base and 5 bases respectively, with 12 bases between them. This CDR3 is built from 14 residues. CDR1 and CDR2 from the germline V gene are MDHEN and SYDVKM. CDR3 sequence: CASSLSGGSNEQYF. CDR3 coding DNA: TGTGCCAGCAGTTTATCAGGGGGGAGTAACGAGCAGTACTTC.

CDR3 sequence reads: CASTPAGQETQYF. CDR3 bases: TGTGCCAGCACTCCAGCGGGACAAGAGACCCAGTACTTC. The gene calls are TRBV28 and TRBJ2-5, with 7 nucleotides matching TRBD2. Germline V CDR1 and CDR2: MDHEN, SYDVKM. After removal of 7 bases from V and 2 bases from J, the junction contained 4 bases not matched to a gene. The CDR3 covers 13 residues. Together with reference TRBV28 and TRBJ2-5, the CDR3 gives the full variable domain: DVKVTQSSRYLVKRTGEKVFLECVQDMDHENMFWYRQDPGLGLRLIYFSYDVKMKEKGDIPEGYSVSREKKERFSLILESASTNQTSMYLCASTPAGQETQYFGPGTRLLVL.

The chain joins TRBV3-1 to TRBJ2-7, with D tentatively TRBD2 (6 bases). Germline V gene sequence: CDR1 LGHDT, CDR2 YNNKEL (reference sequence). This CDR3 has 14 amino acids. Trimming shortened V by 1 base and J by 3 bases, and 10 bases separated the two germline ends. CDR3 region: CASSQGLVYYEQYF. The CDR3 DNA reads as TGTGCCAGCAGCCAAGGACTAGTTTACTACGAGCAGTACTTC.

This chain uses TRBV4-3 with TRBJ2-1, with 9 bases lining up with TRBD2. The ends lost 2 bases at V and 4 bases at J; junction bases unmatched: 12. This CDR3 is 18 amino acids long. Germline CDR1 reads LGHNA; CDR2 reads YSLEER. In nucleotides, the CDR3 is TGCGCCAGCAGCCAAAAAGTCCCCACTAGCGGGTATTACAATGAGCAGTTCTTC. As protein: CASSQKVPTSGYYNEQFF.

The genes are TRBV27 and TRBJ2-5; tentatively, D is TRBD2 (6 bases). V was pared by 3 bases and J by 5 bases, with 25 bases between. CDR3 length equals 18 residues. In germline, CDR1 is MNHEY, CDR2 SMNVEV (reference sequence). The DNA for the CDR3 is TGTGCCAGCAGTTTCGGGTTTGGGGACTTTTTCCGACAGGAGACCCAGTACTTC. Encoded protein: CASSFGFGDFFRQETQYF.

V usage is TRBV20-1 and J usage is TRBJ2-3; 8 bases align to TRBD2. V shed 7 bases and J 2 bases; nucleotides not matched to a gene: 8. CDR3 size: 14 residues. Germline CDR1 and CDR2: DFQATT and SNEGSKA (reference sequence). CDR3 sequence: CSVPNSGITDTQYF. The CDR3 DNA sequence: TGCAGTGTACCGAATAGCGGGATCACAGATACGCAGTATTTT.